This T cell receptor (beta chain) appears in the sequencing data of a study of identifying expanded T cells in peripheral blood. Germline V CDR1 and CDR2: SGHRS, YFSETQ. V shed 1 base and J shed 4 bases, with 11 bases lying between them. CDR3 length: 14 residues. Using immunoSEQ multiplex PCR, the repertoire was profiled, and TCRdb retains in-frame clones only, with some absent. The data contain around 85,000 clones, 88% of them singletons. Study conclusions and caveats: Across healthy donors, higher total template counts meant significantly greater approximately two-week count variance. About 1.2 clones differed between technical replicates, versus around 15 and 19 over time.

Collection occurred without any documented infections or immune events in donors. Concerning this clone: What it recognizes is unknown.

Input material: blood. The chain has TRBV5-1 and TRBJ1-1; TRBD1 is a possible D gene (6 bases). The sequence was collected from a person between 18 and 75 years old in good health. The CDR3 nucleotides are TGCGCCAGCAGCTTGAGCCAGGGGAGCACTGAAGCTTTCTTT. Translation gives CASSLSQGSTEAFF.